Sequencing of this T cell receptor (beta chain) was carried out in a study of T cells in Graves' hyperthyroidism and ophthalmopathy. Notes on the study in general: Blood also contained most expanded thyroid clonotypes above 0.001.

Concerning this clonotype: Its antigen is undetermined.

Using RNA transcripts as the source, TCR beta CDR3 regions were amplified. During a first-round RT-PCR of the TCR CDR3, the HTBI primer set was used. A single record per CDR3 protein comes from TCRdb applying MiXCR to the multiplex PCR reads. The sample lists approximately 380,000 distinct CDR3 sequences, roughly 20% occurring once. The CDR3 totals 14 residues. After removal of 2 bases from V and 4 bases from J, the junction contained 3 bases not matched to a gene. The V gene's germline CDR1 is KGHSH and CDR2 LQKENI. The sequenced material came from blood. This receptor was taken from a man younger than 35 with Graves' ophthalmopathy. The V and J genes are TRBV18 and TRBJ2-7; 9 bases fit TRBD2. The CDR3 reads CASSPAGGVYEQYF. Written as DNA, the CDR3 is TGTGCCAGCTCACCAGCGGGGGGGGTTTACGAGCAGTACTTC.